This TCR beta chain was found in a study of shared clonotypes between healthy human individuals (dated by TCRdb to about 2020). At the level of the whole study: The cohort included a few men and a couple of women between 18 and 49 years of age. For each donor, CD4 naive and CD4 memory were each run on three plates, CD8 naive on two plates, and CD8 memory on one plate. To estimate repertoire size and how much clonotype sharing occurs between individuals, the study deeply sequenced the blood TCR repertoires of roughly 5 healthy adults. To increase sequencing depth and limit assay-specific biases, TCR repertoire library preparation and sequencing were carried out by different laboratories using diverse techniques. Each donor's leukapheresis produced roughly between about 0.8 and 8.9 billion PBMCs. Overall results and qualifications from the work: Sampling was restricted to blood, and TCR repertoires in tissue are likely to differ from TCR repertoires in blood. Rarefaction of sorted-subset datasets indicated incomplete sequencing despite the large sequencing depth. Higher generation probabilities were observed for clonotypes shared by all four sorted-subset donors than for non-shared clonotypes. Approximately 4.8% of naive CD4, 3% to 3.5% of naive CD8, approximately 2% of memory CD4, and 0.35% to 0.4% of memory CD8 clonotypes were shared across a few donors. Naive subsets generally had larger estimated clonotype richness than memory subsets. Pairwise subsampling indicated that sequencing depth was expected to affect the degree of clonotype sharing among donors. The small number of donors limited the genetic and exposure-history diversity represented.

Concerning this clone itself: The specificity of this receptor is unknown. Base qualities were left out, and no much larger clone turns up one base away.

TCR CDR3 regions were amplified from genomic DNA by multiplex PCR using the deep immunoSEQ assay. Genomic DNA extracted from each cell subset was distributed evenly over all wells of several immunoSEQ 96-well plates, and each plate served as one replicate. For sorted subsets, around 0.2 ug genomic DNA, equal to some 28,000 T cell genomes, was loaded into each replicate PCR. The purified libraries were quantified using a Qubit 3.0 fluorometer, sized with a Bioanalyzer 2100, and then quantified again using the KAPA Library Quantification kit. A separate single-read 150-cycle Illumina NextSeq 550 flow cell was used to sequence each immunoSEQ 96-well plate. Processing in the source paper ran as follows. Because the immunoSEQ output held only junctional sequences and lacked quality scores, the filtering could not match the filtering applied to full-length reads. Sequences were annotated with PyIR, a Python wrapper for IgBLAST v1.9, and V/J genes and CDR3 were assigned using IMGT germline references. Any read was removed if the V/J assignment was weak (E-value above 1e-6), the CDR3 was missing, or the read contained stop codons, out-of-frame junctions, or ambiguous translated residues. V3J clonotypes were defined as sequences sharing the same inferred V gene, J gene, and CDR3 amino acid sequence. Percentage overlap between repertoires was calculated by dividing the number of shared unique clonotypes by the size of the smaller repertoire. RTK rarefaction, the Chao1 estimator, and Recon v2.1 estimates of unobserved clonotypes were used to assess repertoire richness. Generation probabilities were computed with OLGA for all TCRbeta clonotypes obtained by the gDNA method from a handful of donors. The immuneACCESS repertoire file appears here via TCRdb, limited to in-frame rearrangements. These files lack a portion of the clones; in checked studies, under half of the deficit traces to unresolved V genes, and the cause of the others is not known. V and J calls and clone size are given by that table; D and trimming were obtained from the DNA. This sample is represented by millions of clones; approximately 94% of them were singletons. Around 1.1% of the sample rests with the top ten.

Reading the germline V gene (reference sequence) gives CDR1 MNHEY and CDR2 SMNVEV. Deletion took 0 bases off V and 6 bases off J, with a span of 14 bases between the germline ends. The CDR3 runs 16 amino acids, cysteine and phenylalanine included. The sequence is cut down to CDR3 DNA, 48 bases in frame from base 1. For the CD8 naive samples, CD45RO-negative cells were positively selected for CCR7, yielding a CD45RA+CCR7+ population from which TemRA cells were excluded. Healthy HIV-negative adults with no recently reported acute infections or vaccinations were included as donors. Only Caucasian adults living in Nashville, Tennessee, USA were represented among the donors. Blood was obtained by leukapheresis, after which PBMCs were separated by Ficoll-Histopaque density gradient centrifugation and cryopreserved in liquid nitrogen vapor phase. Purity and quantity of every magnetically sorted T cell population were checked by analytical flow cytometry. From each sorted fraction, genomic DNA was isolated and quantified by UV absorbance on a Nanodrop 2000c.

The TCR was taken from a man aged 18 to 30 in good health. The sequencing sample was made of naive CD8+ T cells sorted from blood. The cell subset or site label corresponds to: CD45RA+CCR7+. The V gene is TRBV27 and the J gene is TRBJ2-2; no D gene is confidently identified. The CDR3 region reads CASSLSIVGMAGELFF. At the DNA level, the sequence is TGTGCCAGCAGTTTATCGATTGTAGGGATGGCCGGGGAGCTGTTTTTT.